This T cell receptor beta chain was sequenced in a study of PD-L1 blockade in urothelial cancer. The method was immunoSEQ multiplex PCR; TCRdb's version includes in-frame clones alone and lacks a portion of them. Of about 95,000 clones in the sample, roughly 84% are singletons; the top ten hold about 2%. Germline V CDR1 and CDR2: SGHTA, FQGTGA. The V end lost 5 bases, the J end lost 4 bases, and 17 bases lay between the germline ends. This CDR3 has 16 residues. Described time point: pretreatment peripheral blood. V gene TRBV7-3 combines with J gene TRBJ2-2; D is perhaps TRBD1 (6 bases). This sequence originates from a man in his sixties with urothelial cancer. The sample was PBMCs, taken around atezolizumab (anti-PD-L1) treatment. The chain's CDR3 is CASSQTGTPITGELFF. The CDR3 DNA is TGTGCCAGCAGCCAGACCGGGACACCAATCACCGGGGAGCTGTTTTTT.